This T cell receptor beta chain was retrieved from a study of identical twins. Study-wide results and caveats: Abundant beta clonotypes from cord blood had fewer insertions, unlike memory repertoires, which showed none. The analysis was cross-sectional rather than longitudinal within donors. With beta out-of-frame sequences, excess sharing by twins was weaker.

The V gene's germline CDR1 is MNHEY and CDR2 SVGAGI. The CDR3 length is 14 residues, termini included. Comments on this clonotype: Its specificity is not known. The limits of the CDR3 on the DNA are not certain, so only TCRdb's listed CDR3 is given.

Template switching introduced a universal primer site, and the cDNA bore unique molecular identifiers. TCRdb ran MiXCR on the 5' RACE reads and lists one entry per CDR3 protein. In the table there are 550,000 to 700,000 distinct CDR3 sequences, nearly 10% of which are singletons. Another study also made use of these data, one on yellow fever vaccine responses in identical twins.

The sample consisted of PBMCs. The gene calls are TRBV6-5 and TRBJ2-2. The clonotype comes from a woman between 18 and 29 years old in good health. The chain's CDR3 is CASSFSATPGSCFF.